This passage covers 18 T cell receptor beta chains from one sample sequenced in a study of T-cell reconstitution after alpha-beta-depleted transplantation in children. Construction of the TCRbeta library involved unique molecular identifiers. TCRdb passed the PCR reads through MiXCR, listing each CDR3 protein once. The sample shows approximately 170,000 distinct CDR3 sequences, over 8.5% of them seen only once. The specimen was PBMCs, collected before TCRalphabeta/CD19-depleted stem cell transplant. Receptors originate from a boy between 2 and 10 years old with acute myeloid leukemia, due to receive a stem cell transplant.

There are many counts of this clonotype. CDR3 DNA sequence: TGTGCCAGCAGTCCGTGGACAGGGGAGCAGTTCTTC. This sequence encodes CASSPWTGEQFF. The chain links TRBV28 to TRBJ2-1, with 8 bases lining up with TRBD1. The V gene end was trimmed by 5 bases and the J gene end by 10 bases; junction bases not matched to a gene: 4. Germline CDR1 is MDHEN and CDR2 is SYDVKM. The CDR3 consists of 12 residues.

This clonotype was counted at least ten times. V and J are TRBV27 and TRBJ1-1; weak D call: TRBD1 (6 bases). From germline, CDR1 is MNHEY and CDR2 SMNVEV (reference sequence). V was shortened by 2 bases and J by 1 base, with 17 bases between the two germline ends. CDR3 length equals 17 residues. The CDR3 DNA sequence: TGTGCCAGCAGTTTACACAGGGCAAACGGTCCGAACACTGAAGCTTTCTTT. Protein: CASSLHRANGPNTEAFF.

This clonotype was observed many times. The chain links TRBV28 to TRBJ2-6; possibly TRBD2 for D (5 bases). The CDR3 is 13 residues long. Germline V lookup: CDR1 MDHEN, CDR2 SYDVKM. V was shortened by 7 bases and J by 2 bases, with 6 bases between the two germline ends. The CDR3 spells CASMRAGANVLTF. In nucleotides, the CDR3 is TGTGCCAGCATGAGGGCTGGGGCCAACGTCCTGACTTTC. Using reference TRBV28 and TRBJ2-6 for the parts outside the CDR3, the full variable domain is DVKVTQSSRYLVKRTGEKVFLECVQDMDHENMFWYRQDPGLGLRLIYFSYDVKMKEKGDIPEGYSVSREKKERFSLILESASTNQTSMYLCASMRAGANVLTFGAGSRLTVL.

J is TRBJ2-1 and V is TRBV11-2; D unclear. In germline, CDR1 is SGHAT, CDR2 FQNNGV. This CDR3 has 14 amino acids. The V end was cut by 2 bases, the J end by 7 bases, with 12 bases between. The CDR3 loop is CASSLLVLGNEQFF. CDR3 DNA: TGTGCCAGCAGCTTACTAGTGCTCGGAAATGAGCAGTTCTTC.

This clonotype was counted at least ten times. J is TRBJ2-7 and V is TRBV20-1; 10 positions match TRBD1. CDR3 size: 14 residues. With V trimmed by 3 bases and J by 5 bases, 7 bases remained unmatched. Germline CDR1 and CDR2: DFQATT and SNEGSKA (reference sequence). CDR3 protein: CSASDGTGVHEQYF. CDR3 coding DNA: TGCAGTGCTAGTGATGGGACAGGGGTCCACGAGCAGTACTTC.

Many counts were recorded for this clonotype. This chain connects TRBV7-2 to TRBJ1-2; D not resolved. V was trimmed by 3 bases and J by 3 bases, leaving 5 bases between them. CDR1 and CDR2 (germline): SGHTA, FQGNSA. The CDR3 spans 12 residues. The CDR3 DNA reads TGTGCCAGCAGCTTGATTGACTATGGCTACACCTTC. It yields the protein CASSLIDYGYTF.

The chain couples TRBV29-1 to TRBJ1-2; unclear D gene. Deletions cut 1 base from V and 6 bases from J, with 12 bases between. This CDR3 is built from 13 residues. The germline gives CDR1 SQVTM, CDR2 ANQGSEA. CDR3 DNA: TGCAGCGTTGAAGCCCGGCGGAGGGATGGCTACACCTTC. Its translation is CSVEARRRDGYTF.

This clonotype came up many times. The CDR3 DNA reads as TGTGCCATCAGTGAGTCCAACTCTGGAAACACCATATATTTT. This translates into CAISESNSGNTIYF. The rearrangement uses TRBV10-3 and TRBJ1-3; D is undetermined. V lost 0 bases and J 0 bases, leaving 3 bases between the germline ends. This CDR3 is 14 amino acids long. Germline V gives CDR1 ENHRY, CDR2 SYGVKD.

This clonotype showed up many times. The CDR3 sequence: CASSFLASTDTQYF. Here the CDR3 DNA reads TGTGCCAGCAGTTTTCTTGCGAGCACAGATACGCAGTATTTT. The rearrangement links TRBV12-3 or TRBV12-4 to TRBJ2-3; D is undetermined. Trimming removed 3 bases at V and 0 bases at J, with 7 bases between. This CDR3 comprises 14 residues.

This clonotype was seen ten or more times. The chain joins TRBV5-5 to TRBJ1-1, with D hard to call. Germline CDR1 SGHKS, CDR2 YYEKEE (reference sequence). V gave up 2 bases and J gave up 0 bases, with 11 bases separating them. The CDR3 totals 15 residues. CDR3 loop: CASSLGGFLNTEAFF. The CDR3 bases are TGTGCCAGCAGCTTAGGCGGGTTTCTGAACACTGAAGCTTTCTTT. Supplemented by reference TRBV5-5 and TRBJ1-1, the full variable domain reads DAGVTQSPTHLIKTRGQQVTLRCSPISGHKSVSWYQQVLGQGPQFIFQYYEKEERGRGNFPDRFSARQFPNYSSELNVNALLLGDSALYLCASSLGGFLNTEAFFGQGTRLTVV.

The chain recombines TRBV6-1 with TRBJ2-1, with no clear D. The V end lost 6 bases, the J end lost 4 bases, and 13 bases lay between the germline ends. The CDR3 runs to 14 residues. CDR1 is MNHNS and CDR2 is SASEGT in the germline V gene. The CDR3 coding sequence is TGTGCCAGCAGAGCAGAGTTGTCGTACAATGAGCAGTTCTTC. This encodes CASRAELSYNEQFF.

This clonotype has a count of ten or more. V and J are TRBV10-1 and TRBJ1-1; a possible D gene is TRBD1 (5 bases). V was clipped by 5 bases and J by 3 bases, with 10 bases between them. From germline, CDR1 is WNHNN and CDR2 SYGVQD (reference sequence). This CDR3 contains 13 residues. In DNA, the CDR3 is TGCGCCAGCAGTCTGGGACCATACACTGAAGCTTTCTTT. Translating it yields CASSLGPYTEAFF.

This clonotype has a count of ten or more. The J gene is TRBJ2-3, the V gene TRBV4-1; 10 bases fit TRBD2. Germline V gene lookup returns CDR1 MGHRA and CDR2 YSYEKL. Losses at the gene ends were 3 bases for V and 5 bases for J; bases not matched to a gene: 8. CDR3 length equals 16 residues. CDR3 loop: CASSHGAGGQGDTQYF. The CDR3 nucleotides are TGCGCCAGCAGCCATGGAGCGGGAGGGCAGGGAGATACGCAGTATTTT.

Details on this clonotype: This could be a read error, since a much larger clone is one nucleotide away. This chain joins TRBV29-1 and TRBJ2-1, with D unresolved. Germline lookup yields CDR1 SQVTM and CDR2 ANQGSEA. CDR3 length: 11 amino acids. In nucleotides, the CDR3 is TGCAGCGTTGAAGAGCCGCTGGCTAGTATCTTC. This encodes CSVEEPLASIF.

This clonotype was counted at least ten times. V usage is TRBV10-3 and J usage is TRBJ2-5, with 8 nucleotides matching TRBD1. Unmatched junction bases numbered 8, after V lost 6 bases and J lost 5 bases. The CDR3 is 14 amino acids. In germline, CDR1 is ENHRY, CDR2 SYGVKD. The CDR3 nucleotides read TGTGCCATCAGGGACAGGGTAGGCGGGGAGACCCAGTACTTC. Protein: CAIRDRVGGETQYF.

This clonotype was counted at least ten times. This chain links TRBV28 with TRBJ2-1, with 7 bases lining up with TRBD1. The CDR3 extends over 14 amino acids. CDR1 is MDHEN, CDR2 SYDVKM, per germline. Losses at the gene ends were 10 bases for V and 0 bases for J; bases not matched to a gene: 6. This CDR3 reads CATRRQGSYNEQFF. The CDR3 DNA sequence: TGTGCCACCAGACGACAGGGCTCCTACAATGAGCAGTTCTTC.

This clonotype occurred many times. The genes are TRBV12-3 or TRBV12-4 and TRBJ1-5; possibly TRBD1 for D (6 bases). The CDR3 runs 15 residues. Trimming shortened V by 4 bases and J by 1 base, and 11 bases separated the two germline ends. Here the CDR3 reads CASSSLTGSNQPQHF. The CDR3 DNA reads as TGTGCCAGCAGTTCGTTGACAGGCAGCAATCAGCCCCAGCATTTT.

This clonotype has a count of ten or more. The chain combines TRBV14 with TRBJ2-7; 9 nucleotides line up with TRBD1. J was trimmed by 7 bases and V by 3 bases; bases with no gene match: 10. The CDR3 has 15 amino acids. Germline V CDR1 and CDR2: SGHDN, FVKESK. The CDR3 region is CASSHGTGILREQYV. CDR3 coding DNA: TGTGCCAGCAGCCATGGGACAGGGATTCTACGGGAGCAGTACGTC.